This T cell receptor beta chain was identified in a study of blood T cell repertoires in COVID-19. Study overall: COVID-19 samples, acute and convalescent, were from the United States, Italy and Spain.

The data were produced by immunoSEQ multiplex PCR, yet TCRdb's version contains in-frame clones alone and is incomplete. The sample yields fewer than 200,000 clones, around 83% seen once. V lost 3 bases and J lost 0, with 11 bases in between. CDR1 and CDR2 (germline): SNHLY, FYNNEI. This CDR3 is 15 amino acids long. The chain carries TRBV2 and TRBJ1-1, with D possibly matching TRBD1 (5 bases). This receptor was identified in a human donor in a cohort sampled during active COVID-19. Material: peripheral blood. As DNA, the CDR3 is TGTGCCAGCAGTGACCTGGGGCTTGTGAACACTGAAGCTTTCTTT. Its protein product is CASSDLGLVNTEAFF.